These 30 T cell receptor beta chains share one sample of origin, sequenced in a study of vaccination effects on CD4 cells after COVID-19. Within the ViraFEST assay, antigen-specific CD4+ T cells underwent expansion with viral peptide pools prior to sequencing. Once cultured for approximately ten days, the cells underwent separation to obtain CD4+ T cells. All vaccine recipients tested negative for nucleocapsid antibodies and had never contracted SARS-CoV-2 infection. Libraries were prepared by immunoSEQ multiplex PCR; TCRdb keeps only in-frame clonotypes and omits some of them. The profile shows tens of thousands of clones, 78% of them singletons. Their target antigens are unknown. The input for sequencing was CD4+ T cells from PBMCs cultured with SARS-CoV-2 spike peptides, taken before COVID-19 vaccination. Receptors originate from a human donor who received a COVID-19 vaccine.

The genes are TRBV2 and TRBJ2-4; D gene ambiguous. The germline V gene has CDR1 SNHLY and CDR2 FYNNEI. There are 15 residues in the CDR3. The ends were cut back, 7 bases at V and 2 bases at J, with 15 bases in the middle. CDR3: CASIPPAYPKNIQYF. CDR3 DNA: TGTGCCAGCATCCCCCCAGCCTACCCCAAAAACATTCAGTACTTC.

V and J are TRBV6-6 and TRBJ1-3; D gene unclear. The CDR3 loop spans 12 amino acids. The germline V gene has CDR1 MNHNY and CDR2 SVGAGI (reference sequence). V shed 7 bases and J shed 0 bases, with 4 bases lying between them. In DNA form, the CDR3 reads TGTGCCAGCACTCTCTCTGGAAACACCATATATTTT. Encoded protein: CASTLSGNTIYF.

The chain couples TRBV3-1 (or the pseudogene TRBV3-2) to TRBJ1-5, with D maybe TRBD1 (6 bases). V lost 5 bases to trimming and J lost 2 bases, with 7 bases between them. Germline CDR1 reads LGHDT; CDR2 reads YNNKEL (reference sequence). This CDR3 comprises 13 residues. The CDR3 reads CASSGQRNQPQHF. CDR3 coding DNA: TGTGCCAGCAGCGGACAGCGCAATCAGCCCCAGCATTTT.

This clone was seen only a few times. This chain links TRBV19 with TRBJ1-1, with D unclear. Germline V gene data show CDR1 as LNHDA and CDR2 as SQIVND (reference sequence). Between the trimmed V and J ends, which lost 5 bases and 3 bases, there was a span of 10 bases. The CDR3 spans 13 residues. CDR3 sequence: CASSLDGDTEAFF. CDR3 sequence (DNA): TGTGCCAGTAGTCTGGACGGGGACACTGAAGCTTTCTTT.

This clone has just one count. The V call is TRBV4-1, the J call TRBJ2-3; 9 bases match TRBD2. This CDR3 is built from 18 residues. Trimming removed 3 bases from V and 2 bases from J; junction bases left unmatched: 12. Per the germline V gene, CDR1 is MGHRA and CDR2 is YSYEKL. DNA for the CDR3: TGCGCCAGCAGCCACCGACGGTCAAGCGGGGGGTTCACAGATACGCAGTATTTT. Translating it yields CASSHRRSSGGFTDTQYF.

The chain carries TRBV6-6 and TRBJ2-3, with a tentative D call TRBD2 (5 bases). The CDR3 has 15 amino acids. Germline-derived CDR1 and CDR2 are MNHNY and SVGAGI (reference sequence). The germline V and J ends were trimmed by 5 bases and 6 bases, with 18 bases remaining between them. The CDR3 sequence: CASSPDPEGRDTQYF. The DNA for the CDR3 is TGTGCCAGCAGTCCCGACCCAGAGGGAAGGGATACGCAGTATTTT.

The CDR3 spells CATCRGTQETQYF. The CDR3 DNA follows: TGTGCCACCTGCCGGGGGACTCAAGAGACCCAGTACTTC. The chain combines TRBV11-2 with TRBJ2-5; D is perhaps TRBD2 (6 bases). The CDR3 has 13 amino acids. Germline V lookup: CDR1 SGHAT, CDR2 FQNNGV. Trimming shortened V by 10 bases and J by 2 bases, and 14 bases separated the two germline ends.

This rearrangement joins TRBV29-1 to TRBJ2-5, with D possibly matching TRBD2 (7 bases). The CDR3 sequence is 13 residues long. Germline CDR1 is SQVTM and CDR2 is ANQGSEA. Trimming took off 4 bases at V and 5 bases at J, with 14 bases between the two ends. The CDR3 protein is CSVGGGAGETQYF. The CDR3 DNA is TGCAGCGTTGGTGGGGGGGCCGGGGAGACCCAGTACTTC.

This clone appeared a single time. This chain links TRBV4-3 with TRBJ1-2; no firm D call. V gave up 0 bases and J gave up 4 bases, with 15 bases separating them. The germline gives CDR1 LGHNA, CDR2 YSLEER. This CDR3 has 16 residues. For the CDR3, the DNA is TGCGCCAGCAGCCAAGAGGCCCGGCCGCCCGGCTATGGCTACACCTTC. This sequence encodes CASSQEARPPGYGYTF.

This chain connects TRBV5-5 to TRBJ2-7; 10 positions match TRBD1. CDR3 size: 15 residues. Germline-derived CDR1 and CDR2 are SGHKS and YYEKEE (reference sequence). The V gene end was trimmed by 4 bases and the J gene end by 3 bases; junction bases not matched to a gene: 7. CDR3 sequence: CASSRGTGDFYEQYV. The CDR3 nucleotides are TGTGCCAGCAGCCGAGGGACAGGGGACTTCTACGAGCAGTACGTC.

The rearrangement joins TRBV19 to TRBJ2-1; D is undetermined. Germline V lookup: CDR1 LNHDA, CDR2 SQIVND (reference sequence). This CDR3 is built from 15 residues. The V and J ends lost 6 bases and 7 bases respectively, with 19 bases between them. The CDR3 DNA reads TGTGCCAGTAGCCCACTGGATACGGGTACGAATGAGCAGTTCTTC. It yields the protein CASSPLDTGTNEQFF.

The CDR3 loop reads CASSSGGTDLDTIYF. DNA for the CDR3: TGTGCCAGCAGTTCAGGGGGTACCGACCTAGACACCATATATTTT. This chain uses TRBV28 with TRBJ1-3; 7 bases line up with TRBD1. The germline V gene has CDR1 MDHEN and CDR2 SYDVKM. The CDR3 is 15 residues long. The J segment lost 8 bases and the V segment lost 4 bases, leaving 11 bases of the junction unmatched.

V usage is TRBV25-1 and J usage is TRBJ2-3, with 13 bases fitting TRBD2. J gave up 2 bases and V 8 bases, and 1 base lay outside the gene matches. Germline lookup yields CDR1 MGHDK and CDR2 SYGVNS. This CDR3 is 14 amino acids long. The CDR3 bases are TGTGCCAGCGGACTAGCGGGGGCCACAGATACGCAGTATTTT. It is translated as CASGLAGATDTQYF. The whole variable domain, filled in from reference TRBV25-1 and TRBJ2-3, reads EADIYQTPRYLVIGTGKKITLECSQTMGHDKMYWYQQDPGMELHLIHYSYGVNSTEKGDLSSESTVSRIRTEHFPLTLESARPSHTSQYLCASGLAGATDTQYFGPGTRLTVL.

The rearrangement uses TRBV6-2 or TRBV6-3 and TRBJ2-1; 7 positions match TRBD2. The CDR3 consists of 14 residues. Per the germline V gene, CDR1 is MNHEY and CDR2 is SVGEGT. Unmatched junction bases numbered 8, after V lost 6 bases and J lost 6 bases. The DNA for the CDR3 is TGTGCCAGCAGGTACCGGGACTATATCAATGAGCAGTTCTTC. Protein sequence: CASRYRDYINEQFF.

The table lists this clone with a count of one. The chain joins TRBV7-9 to TRBJ1-4; TRBD1 might be the D (5 bases). Germline V gives CDR1 SEHNR, CDR2 FQNEAQ (reference sequence). The CDR3 extends over 11 amino acids. Trimming pared 5 bases from V and 9 bases from J, leaving 7 bases between. The CDR3 DNA reads as TGTGCCAGCAGCGGGGGAAAAAAACTGTTTTTT. It encodes CASSGGKKLFF.

V usage is TRBV5-1 and J usage is TRBJ1-5, with D unclear. V shed 0 bases and J shed 5 bases, with 12 bases lying between them. The CDR3 length is 15 residues. CDR1 and CDR2 (germline): SGHRS, YFSETQ. The CDR3 protein is CASSLGGTGDQPQHF. In DNA, the CDR3 is TGCGCCAGCAGCTTGGGCGGAACGGGCGATCAGCCCCAGCATTTT. The full variable domain, its missing parts supplied by reference TRBV5-1 and TRBJ1-5, is KAGVTQTPRYLIKTRGQQVTLSCSPISGHRSVSWYQQTPGQGLQFLFEYFSETQRNKGNFPGRFSGRQFSNSRSEMNVSTLELGDSALYLCASSLGGTGDQPQHFGDGTRLSIL.

The gene calls are TRBV10-1 and TRBJ2-5, with 11 bases lining up with TRBD2. Germline values: CDR1 WNHNN, CDR2 SYGVQD (reference sequence). With 11 bases clipped from V and 6 bases from J, the junction kept 20 bases outside the gene matches. The CDR3 totals 17 residues. The CDR3 loop is CAGNSGGAWSPSKTQYF. The CDR3 DNA is TGCGCCGGCAATAGCGGGGGGGCCTGGAGCCCGTCGAAGACCCAGTACTTC.

The rearrangement uses TRBV5-4 and TRBJ1-2; a possible D gene is TRBD1 (6 bases). CDR3 length: 14 residues. V lost 1 base and J 6 bases, leaving 13 bases between the germline ends. The V gene's germline CDR1 is SGHNT and CDR2 YYREEE (reference sequence). The CDR3 DNA is TGTGCCAGCAGCTTGCAGGGGAGGGAAGATGGCTACACCTTC. It is translated as CASSLQGREDGYTF.

The genes are TRBV5-1 and TRBJ1-1; 11 bases agree with TRBD1. The CDR3 consists of 14 residues. Germline values: CDR1 SGHRS, CDR2 YFSETQ. Losses at the gene ends were 3 bases for V and 3 bases for J; bases not matched to a gene: 1. The CDR3 protein is CASSSGQGDTEAFF. In DNA, the CDR3 is TGCGCCAGCAGCTCGGGACAGGGGGACACTGAAGCTTTCTTT. Together with reference TRBV5-1 and TRBJ1-1, the CDR3 gives the full variable domain: KAGVTQTPRYLIKTRGQQVTLSCSPISGHRSVSWYQQTPGQGLQFLFEYFSETQRNKGNFPGRFSGRQFSNSRSEMNVSTLELGDSALYLCASSSGQGDTEAFFGQGTRLTVV.

This chain uses TRBV11-1 with TRBJ2-1; no firm D call. Germline assignment: CDR1 SGHAT and CDR2 FQDESV (reference sequence). This CDR3 has 14 amino acids. Between the trimmed V and J ends, which lost 5 bases and 8 bases, there was a span of 16 bases. The chain's CDR3 is CASSTRAGFYEQFF. DNA for the CDR3: TGTGCCAGCAGCACCCGGGCCGGGTTCTATGAGCAGTTCTTC.

The gene calls are TRBV4-3 and TRBJ2-6; 7 bases map to TRBD1. Unmatched junction bases numbered 10, after V lost 1 base and J lost 4 bases. Germline CDR1 reads LGHNA; CDR2 reads YSLEER. This CDR3 is 18 amino acids long. CDR3: CASSQGTGLSGGANVLTF. CDR3 DNA: TGCGCCAGCAGCCAAGGGACAGGACTCTCGGGAGGGGCCAACGTCCTGACTTTC.

The chain links TRBV9 to TRBJ1-3, with D possibly being TRBD1 (5 bases). Germline CDR1 SGDLS, CDR2 YYNGEE. Trimming cost V 0 bases and J 2 bases, with 12 bases left between them. This CDR3 is built from 16 residues. The CDR3 DNA is TGTGCCAGCAGCGTAGCTACGTCAGGGCCTGGAAACACCATATATTTT. As protein: CASSVATSGPGNTIYF.

The chain couples TRBV7-9 to TRBJ2-2; 10 bases match TRBD2. CDR1 and CDR2 from the germline V gene are SEHNR and FQNEAQ (reference sequence). The V segment lost 3 bases and the J segment 4 bases; nucleotides outside the gene matches: 5. The CDR3 loop spans 16 amino acids. For the CDR3, the DNA is TGTGCCAGCAGCTTTACGGGACTAGCGAGCACCGGGGAGCTGTTTTTT. It yields the protein CASSFTGLASTGELFF.

The chain has TRBV12-3 or TRBV12-4 and TRBJ2-4; D is unclear. CDR3 length: 11 residues. V lost 5 bases to trimming and J lost 6 bases, with 5 bases between them. CDR3 nucleotide sequence: TGTGCCAGCAGTAGGACAAACATTCAGTACTTC. It encodes CASSRTNIQYF.

The chain has TRBV4-3 and TRBJ2-2, with D tentatively TRBD1 or TRBD2 (5 bases each). The germline gives CDR1 LGHNA, CDR2 YSLEER. Trimming left V 1 base short and J 7 bases short, with 13 bases between. This CDR3 has 15 residues. The DNA of the CDR3 is TGCGCCAGCAGCCAAGGGGACGTCTCAGGCGGGGAGCTGTTTTTT. Protein product: CASSQGDVSGGELFF.

This clone has more than one count but fewer than ten. This chain connects TRBV10-1 to TRBJ1-3; D unresolved. Germline-derived CDR1 and CDR2 are WNHNN and SYGVQD (reference sequence). This CDR3 spans 14 amino acids. V lost 5 bases and J lost 2, with 10 bases in between. The CDR3 DNA reads TGCGCCAGCAGTAACCAAGCGGCTGGAAACACCATATATTTT. Protein sequence: CASSNQAAGNTIYF.

This clone came up a few times. The V and J genes are TRBV5-6 and TRBJ1-5; a possible D gene is TRBD1 (5 bases). Germline V CDR1 and CDR2: SGHDT, YYEEEE. This CDR3 is built from 15 residues. V lost 2 bases and J 6 bases, leaving 15 bases between the germline ends. The CDR3 DNA reads as TGTGCCAGCAGCTTCGCAGGGCTCGGGCCTCAGCCCCAGCATTTT. It translates to CASSFAGLGPQPQHF.

The rearrangement uses TRBV30 and TRBJ1-2; D gene ambiguous. Per germline, CDR1 GTSNPN and CDR2 SVGIG (reference sequence). The CDR3 loop spans 13 amino acids. V was pared by 0 bases and J by 4 bases, with 9 bases between. DNA for the CDR3: TGTGCCTGGAGTGTGGGGAGAGGCTATGGCTACACCTTC. This gives the protein CAWSVGRGYGYTF.

The chain links TRBV28 to TRBJ1-2; tentative D call: TRBD1 (6 bases). The V gene's germline CDR1 is MDHEN and CDR2 SYDVKM. The CDR3 has 14 amino acids. Trimming shortened V by 8 bases and J by 8 bases, and 21 bases separated the two germline ends. The CDR3 region is CASQKWTAGLGYTF. Written as DNA, the CDR3 is TGTGCCAGCCAGAAATGGACAGCCGGGTTGGGCTACACCTTC.

Turning to this clone: Different DNA sequences within this sample yield the same CDR3. The chain links TRBV11-3 to TRBJ1-2; 9 nucleotides align to TRBD1. The V and J ends lost 5 bases and 14 bases, in that order; junction bases with no gene match: 15. The germline CDR1 and CDR2 sequences are SGHNT and YENEEA. The length of the CDR3 is 14 residues. CDR3 region: CASSKTGTGRTLTF. CDR3 DNA: TGTGCCAGCAGCAAGACCGGGACAGGGAGAACTCTTACCTTC.